This passage covers 15 T cell receptor beta chains from one sample sequenced in a study of T cells in women clearing cervical HPV infection. TCRdb's copy holds only in-frame clones and misses some; the assay was immunoSEQ multiplex PCR. The sample includes tens of thousands of clones. Material for sequencing was blood buffy coat. The receptors here all came from a woman aged 18-70 years with a cervical HPV16 infection that either progressed to CIN3+ or cleared (not recorded which).

About this clone itself: The read comes to an end 3 residues before the CDR3 does, leaving the germline J gene to fill in the end. The J gene is TRBJ2-1, the V gene TRBV19; tentatively, D is TRBD1 (6 bases). Trimming took off 3 bases at V and 9 bases at J, with 6 bases between the two ends. Germline V lookup: CDR1 LNHDA, CDR2 SQIVND (reference sequence). CDR3 length: 11 residues. The CDR3 bases that were read are TGTGCCAGTAGTATGACAGGTGAG. Amino acid sequence: CASSMTGE. The full CDR3 reads CASSMTGEQFF.

Concerning this clone: The read ends 3 residues before the CDR3 terminus; that terminus is restored from the germline J gene. This chain uses TRBV30 with TRBJ1-5; D ambiguous. The V gene lost 8 bases and the J gene lost 1 base, with 12 bases spanning the gap. This CDR3 comprises 13 residues. The germline CDR1 and CDR2 sequences are GTSNPN and SVGIG (reference sequence). Here the CDR3 reads CAPAGRSNQPQHF. The covered CDR3 bases are TGTGCCCCGGCAGGCCGGAGCAATCAGCCC.

For this clone: From the germline J gene comes the end of the CDR3, since the read stops 3 residues before it. The chain couples TRBV2 to TRBJ2-1; 7 nucleotides line up with TRBD2. J gave up 6 bases and V 10 bases, and 18 bases lay outside the gene matches. Per germline, CDR1 SNHLY and CDR2 FYNNEI. The CDR3 totals 16 residues. The CDR3 bases that were read are TGTGCCACCACCCCGGAGCGGGACTCATTTTCCAATGAG. It encodes CATTPERDSFSNE. From start to end, the CDR3 is CATTPERDSFSNEQFF.

Comment on this clone: The read falls 3 residues short of the CDR3 end, and the missing part is taken from the germline J gene. This chain uses TRBV2 with TRBJ2-2, with D perhaps TRBD1 (6 bases). Germline lookup yields CDR1 SNHLY and CDR2 FYNNEI. The CDR3 is 15 amino acids. The DNA read from the CDR3 is TGTGCCAGCAGCGCACTAGGGGGAAATAATGAAAAG. Translating it yields CASSALGGNNEK. The entire CDR3 protein is CASSALGGNNEKLFF.

The CDR3 bases that were read are TGTGCCAGTAGCCAATACAAGGCCTACGAG. Protein product: CASSQYKAYE. The full CDR3 protein reads CASSQYKAYEQYF. The rearrangement joins TRBV19 to TRBJ2-7; no firm D call. The observed sequence ends 3 residues before the CDR3 terminus, with the missing tail filled in from the germline J gene. CDR1 and CDR2 (germline): LNHDA, SQIVND (reference sequence). V gave up 6 bases and J gave up 2 bases, with 11 bases separating them. The length of the CDR3 is 13 residues.

Worth noting for this clone: Sequencing ends 3 residues short of the CDR3 end; the germline J gene provides the rest. V gene TRBV6-1 combines with J gene TRBJ2-1, with 12 bases that match TRBD2. The CDR3 sequence is 16 residues long. The V gene end was trimmed by 4 bases and the J gene end by 8 bases; junction bases not matched to a gene: 9. Germline V lookup: CDR1 MNHNS, CDR2 SASEGT. The CDR3 reads CASSGRAGLAGDEQFF. The covered CDR3 bases are TGTGCCAGCAGTGGAAGAGCGGGACTAGCGGGTGATGAG.

The sequenced part of the CDR3 DNA is TGTGCCATCAGTACGACAGGGGGAAGCTCCTACGAG. Protein sequence: CAISTTGGSSYE. The full CDR3 reads CAISTTGGSSYEQYF. The chain employs TRBV10-3 and TRBJ2-7, with TRBD1 identical over 9 bases. The DNA ends 3 residues before the CDR3 does, and the rest of the CDR3 is filled in from the germline J gene. V was pared by 5 bases and J by 0 bases, with 5 bases of the junction left unmatched. The CDR3 has 15 residues. The germline gives CDR1 ENHRY, CDR2 SYGVKD.

In regard to this clone: Sequencing ends 3 residues short of the CDR3 end; the germline J gene provides the rest. V is TRBV6-1 and J is TRBJ2-5, with D possibly matching TRBD1 (6 bases). V shed 3 bases and J shed 7 bases, with 15 bases lying between them. Germline CDR1 and CDR2: MNHNS and SASEGT. The CDR3 contains 14 residues. The CDR3 is CASSDRTDQGTQYF. The part of the CDR3 DNA that was read is TGTGCCAGCAGTGATAGGACAGACCAGGGGACC.

Remarks on this clone: The read finishes 3 residues shy of the CDR3 end, and the germline J gene is used to complete it. The chain recombines TRBV7-3 with TRBJ1-1; TRBD1 matches 11 bases. The V gene's germline CDR1 is SGHTA and CDR2 FQGTGA. V shed 4 bases and J 4 bases; nucleotides not matched to a gene: 2. CDR3 length equals 14 residues. The CDR3 region is CASSSGQGATEAFF. The part of the CDR3 DNA that was read is TGTGCCAGCAGCTCAGGACAGGGGGCCACTGAA.

About this clone: The sequence runs out 3 residues before the end of the CDR3; the remainder is reconstructed from the germline J gene. The chain joins TRBV7-2 to TRBJ2-1; D may be TRBD2 (5 bases). Trimming pared 8 bases from V and 0 bases from J, leaving 14 bases between. Germline CDR1 and CDR2: SGHTA and FQGNSA. The CDR3 runs to 15 residues. This chain's CDR3 is CASLEGSHSYNEQFF. CDR3 bases read: TGTGCCAGCCTTGAGGGCAGCCACTCCTACAATGAG.

Concerning this clone itself: The CDR3 end is not reached by the read, which stops 3 residues before it; the germline J gene fills it in. J is TRBJ2-5 and V is TRBV30, with 8 bases identical to TRBD1. The ends lost 0 bases at V and 3 bases at J; junction bases unmatched: 9. CDR3 length equals 16 residues. Germline assignment: CDR1 GTSNPN and CDR2 SVGIG (reference sequence). Here the CDR3 reads CAWSVIQGEREETQYF. The part of the CDR3 DNA that was read is TGTGCCTGGAGTGTTATACAGGGGGAGAGGGAAGAGACC.

On this clone: The read halts 3 residues ahead of the CDR3 end, with the missing end drawn from the germline J gene. The V gene is TRBV6-1, the J gene TRBJ1-4; tentative D call: TRBD1 (5 bases). The CDR3 has 19 residues. The germline gives CDR1 MNHNS, CDR2 SASEGT. CDR3 in amino acids: CASSEFLASGSSGANVLFF. The part of the CDR3 DNA that was read is TGTGCCAGCAGTGAATTCTTGGCTAGTGGGAGCTCTGGGGCCAACGTA.

Incomplete CDR3 DNA: TGTGCCAGCAGCTTAGAAGGTTCCTATAATTCACCC. It codes for CASSLEGSYNSP. In full, the CDR3 is CASSLEGSYNSPLHF. The chain employs TRBV11-2 and TRBJ1-6; D unresolved. The read comes to an end 3 residues before the CDR3 does, leaving the germline J gene to fill in the end. Between the trimmed V and J ends, which lost 0 bases and 1 base, there was a span of 4 bases. CDR3 length equals 15 residues. Germline loops: CDR1 SGHAT, CDR2 FQNNGV.

On this clone: The read ends 3 residues before the CDR3 terminus; that terminus is restored from the germline J gene. This rearrangement joins TRBV19 to TRBJ1-6, with 9 bases that match TRBD1. This CDR3 is built from 15 residues. CDR1 is LNHDA, CDR2 SQIVND, per germline (reference sequence). J was trimmed by 5 bases and V by 6 bases; bases with no gene match: 5. CDR3 bases read: TGTGCCAGTAGAAACGACAGGGGGAATAATTCACCC. Its translation is CASRNDRGNNSP. The full CDR3 reads CASRNDRGNNSPLHF. Full variable domain (outside the CDR3, taken from reference TRBV19 and TRBJ1-6): DGGITQSPKYLFRKEGQNVTLSCEQNLNHDAMYWYRQDPGQGLRLIYYSQIVNDFQKGDIAEGYSVSREKKESFPLTVTSAQKNPTAFYLCASRNDRGNNSPLHFGNGTRLTVT.

In regard to this clone: Coverage ceases 3 residues before the CDR3 finishes, and the germline J gene fills in the end. The rearrangement links TRBV20-1 to TRBJ2-7; 9 bases align to TRBD1. Trimming at V came to 6 bases and at J to 1 base, leaving 1 base not matched to a gene. CDR1 DFQATT and CDR2 SNEGSKA come from the germline V gene (reference sequence). The CDR3 runs 12 residues. Partial CDR3 DNA: TGCAGTGCCGGGACAGGGTCCTACGAG. This gives the protein CSAGTGSYE. The whole CDR3 protein is CSAGTGSYEQYF.